Given below is one TCR beta chain in context. The antigen is not known. CDR3 length: 15 residues. The V and J ends lost 3 bases and 8 bases, in that order; junction bases with no gene match: 10. In germline, CDR1 is KGHSH, CDR2 LQKENI. The data are from a study of T cell responses to AZD1222 COVID-19 vaccine. Data came from immunoSEQ multiplex PCR; TCRdb stores just in-frame clones and leaves some out. The repertoire includes roughly 120,000 clones, around 90% of them detected once, and around 7% sits in the top ten. Whole-study results and caveats: Increased Spike-specific TCR breadth and depth were observed after two AZD1222 doses. Unmutated variant regions are reportedly the target of nearly half of TCRs that are spike-specific.

This clonotype was sampled from an adult in good health. The chain carries TRBV18 and TRBJ2-1, with 7 bases fitting TRBD1. Here the sequenced sample was peripheral blood, taken on day 0 of AZD1222 vaccination. CDR3: CASSPVDRVGHEQFF. The CDR3 DNA sequence: TGTGCCAGCTCACCGGTTGACAGGGTGGGCCATGAGCAGTTCTTC.